Listed below are T cell receptor beta chains from one sample, sequenced in a study of CD8+CD57+ T cells in acquired aplastic anemia. From the reads, TCRdb called clonotypes with MiXCR, one entry per CDR3 protein. This repertoire shows approximately 380,000 distinct CDR3 sequences, 65% to 75% found once; its top ten account for 4%. The sample comprised sorted CD4+, CD8+, or CD8+CD57+ T cells (not recorded which) from PBMCs. These receptors all stem from a human donor in good health, serving as a control. CDR3s leave out the opening cysteine and the closing phenylalanine or tryptophan. Fields, in order: V gene, clone size, J gene, CDR3 protein. Rows may omit the clone size; those that give it use once, few, many or a size class.

V gene: TRBV7-8; clone size: .; J gene: TRBJ2-2; CDR3 protein: ASSPRTVWLHLR
V gene: TRBV7-2; clone size: .; J gene: TRBJ2-1; CDR3 protein: ASMSGQGIGNAQF
V gene: TRBV7-9; clone size: .; J gene: TRBJ1-6; CDR3 protein: ASSFVRREPPPLH
V gene: TRBV2; clone size: .; J gene: TRBJ2-5; CDR3 protein: ASSQDGGQLETQY
V gene: TRBV7-3; clone size: .; J gene: TRBJ2-1; CDR3 protein: ASRLTGPGTVYNEQF
V gene: TRBV7-9; clone size: .; J gene: TRBJ1-3; CDR3 protein: ASSVLASGNTIY
V gene: TRBV29-1; clone size: .; J gene: TRBJ2-7; CDR3 protein: SVDPGQGVYEQY
V gene: TRBV6-1; clone size: .; J gene: TRBJ1-5; CDR3 protein: ASSYLVSYQPQH
V gene: TRBV7-2; clone size: .; J gene: TRBJ1-1; CDR3 protein: ASSSGQNTADF
V gene: TRBV29-1; clone size: once; J gene: TRBJ2-5; CDR3 protein: AGSLRETQY
V gene: TRBV20-1; clone size: .; J gene: TRBJ1-2; CDR3 protein: SARDTPFQTNSYGYT
V gene: TRBV30; clone size: many; J gene: TRBJ1-6; CDR3 protein: AWSRTRLSRRSPLH
V gene: TRBV7-8; clone size: few; J gene: TRBJ1-2; CDR3 protein: ASSSRTHRDGYT
V gene: TRBV27; clone size: .; J gene: TRBJ1-1; CDR3 protein: ASTRTGPNTEAF
V gene: TRBV12-5; clone size: .; J gene: TRBJ2-1; CDR3 protein: ASGPRGSSPLSEQF
V gene: TRBV7-9; clone size: .; J gene: TRBJ1-1; CDR3 protein: ASSVTPISEAF
V gene: TRBV7-2; clone size: .; J gene: TRBJ1-6; CDR3 protein: ASSFGLANSPLH
V gene: TRBV24-1; clone size: many; J gene: TRBJ2-3; CDR3 protein: ATSDPNQDTQY
V gene: TRBV29-1; clone size: once; J gene: TRBJ1-2; CDR3 protein: SVAPTLANYGYT
V gene: TRBV6-1; clone size: .; J gene: TRBJ1-5; CDR3 protein: ASSQGRTLDNQPQH
V gene: TRBV9; clone size: .; J gene: TRBJ1-5; CDR3 protein: ASTHDSSNQPLH
V gene: TRBV7-8; clone size: .; J gene: TRBJ2-6; CDR3 protein: ASSLGIGGASGANVLT
V gene: TRBV7-3; clone size: .; J gene: TRBJ2-2; CDR3 protein: ASSLEPFSTGQLF
V gene: TRBV15; clone size: .; J gene: TRBJ2-7; CDR3 protein: ASSGDTLAGELY
V gene: TRBV15; clone size: .; J gene: TRBJ2-7; CDR3 protein: ATSWDRDDEQY
V gene: TRBV7-9; clone size: .; J gene: TRBJ2-5; CDR3 protein: ASSGARETQY
V gene: TRBV9; clone size: .; J gene: TRBJ2-7; CDR3 protein: ASSSHRDRTYEQY
V gene: TRBV7-2; clone size: many; J gene: TRBJ2-1; CDR3 protein: ASSRREGTSGGPVF